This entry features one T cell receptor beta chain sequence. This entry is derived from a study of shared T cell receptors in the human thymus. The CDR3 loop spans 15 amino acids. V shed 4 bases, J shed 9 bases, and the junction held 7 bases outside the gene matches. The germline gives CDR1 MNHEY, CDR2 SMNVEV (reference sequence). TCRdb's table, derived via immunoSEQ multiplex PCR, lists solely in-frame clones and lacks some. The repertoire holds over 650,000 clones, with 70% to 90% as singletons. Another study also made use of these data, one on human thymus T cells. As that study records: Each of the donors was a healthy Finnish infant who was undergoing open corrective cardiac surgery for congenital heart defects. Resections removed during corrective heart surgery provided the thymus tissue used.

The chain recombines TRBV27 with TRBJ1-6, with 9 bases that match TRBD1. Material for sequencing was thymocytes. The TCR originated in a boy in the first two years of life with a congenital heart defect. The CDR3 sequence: CASSSRTGECSPLHF. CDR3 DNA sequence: TGTGCCAGCAGTTCCCGGACAGGGGAGTGTTCACCCCTCCACTTT.